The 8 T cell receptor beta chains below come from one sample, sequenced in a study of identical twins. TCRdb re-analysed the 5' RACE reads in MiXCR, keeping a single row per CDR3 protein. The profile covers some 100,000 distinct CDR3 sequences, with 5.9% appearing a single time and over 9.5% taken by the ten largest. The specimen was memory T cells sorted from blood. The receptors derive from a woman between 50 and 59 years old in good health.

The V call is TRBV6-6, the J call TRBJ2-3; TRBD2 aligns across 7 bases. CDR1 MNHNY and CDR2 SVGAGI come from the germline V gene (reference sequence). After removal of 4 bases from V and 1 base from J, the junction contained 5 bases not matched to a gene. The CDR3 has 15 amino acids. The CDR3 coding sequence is TGTGCCAGCAGTTTTCTAGCGGACCGCACAGATACGCAGTATTTT. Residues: CASSFLADRTDTQYF.

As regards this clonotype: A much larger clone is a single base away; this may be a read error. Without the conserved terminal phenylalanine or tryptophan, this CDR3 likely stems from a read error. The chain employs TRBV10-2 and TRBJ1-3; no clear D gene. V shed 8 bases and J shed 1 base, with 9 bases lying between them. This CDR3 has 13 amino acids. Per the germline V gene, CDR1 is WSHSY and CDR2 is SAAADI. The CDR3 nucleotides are TGCGCCAGCCGCGCTTGGTCTGGAAACACCATATATATT. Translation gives CASRAWSGNTIYI.

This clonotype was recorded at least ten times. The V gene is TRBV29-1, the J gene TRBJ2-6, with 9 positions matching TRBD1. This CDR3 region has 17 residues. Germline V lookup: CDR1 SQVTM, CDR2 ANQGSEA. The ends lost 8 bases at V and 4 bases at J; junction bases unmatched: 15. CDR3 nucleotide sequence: TGCAGCCTCAGAAACAGGGGGCGCGTCTCCGGGGCCAACGTCCTGACTTTC. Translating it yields CSLRNRGRVSGANVLTF.

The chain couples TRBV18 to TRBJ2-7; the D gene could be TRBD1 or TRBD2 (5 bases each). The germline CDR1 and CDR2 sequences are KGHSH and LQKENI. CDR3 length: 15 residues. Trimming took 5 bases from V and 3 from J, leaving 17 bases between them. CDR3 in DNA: TGTGCCAGCTCAAAAGACAGAGGGTTACTCTACGAGCAGTACTTC. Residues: CASSKDRGLLYEQYF.

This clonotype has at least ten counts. The CDR3 here is CASSDSRAGKTSTDTQYF. The CDR3 coding sequence is TGTGCCAGCAGTGACTCCAGAGCTGGGAAAACTAGCACAGATACGCAGTATTTT. The chain has TRBV6-4 and TRBJ2-3; no definite D call. Looked up from germline, CDR1 is MRHNA and CDR2 is SNTAGT. Trimming took off 0 bases at V and 0 bases at J, with 16 bases between the two ends. This CDR3 contains 18 residues.

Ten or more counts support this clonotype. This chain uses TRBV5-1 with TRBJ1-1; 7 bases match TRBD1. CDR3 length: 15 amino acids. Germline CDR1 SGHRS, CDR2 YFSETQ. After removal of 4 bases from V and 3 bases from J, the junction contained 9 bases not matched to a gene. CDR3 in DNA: TGCGCCAGCAGCAGGGGGCCAGGGGCGGACACTGAAGCTTTCTTT. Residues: CASSRGPGADTEAFF.

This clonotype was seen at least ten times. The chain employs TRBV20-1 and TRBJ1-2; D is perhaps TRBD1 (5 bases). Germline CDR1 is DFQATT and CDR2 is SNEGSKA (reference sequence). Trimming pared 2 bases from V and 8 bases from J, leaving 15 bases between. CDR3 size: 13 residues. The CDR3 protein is CSARIRSRDGYTF. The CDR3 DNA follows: TGCAGTGCTAGAATTAGGTCCAGGGACGGCTACACCTTC.

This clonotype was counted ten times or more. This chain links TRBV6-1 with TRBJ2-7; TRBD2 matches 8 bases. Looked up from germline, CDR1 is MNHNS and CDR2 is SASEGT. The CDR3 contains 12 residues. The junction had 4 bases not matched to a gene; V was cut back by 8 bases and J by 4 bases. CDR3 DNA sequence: TGTGCCAGCGAGCGGGAGACTTACGAGCAGTACTTC. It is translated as CASERETYEQYF.